Following are 4 T cell receptor beta chains from one sample sequenced in a study of identical twins' blood T cells. TCRdb reanalysed the 5' RACE reads using MiXCR and keeps one entry per CDR3 protein. The data hold roughly 380,000 distinct CDR3 sequences, with more than 25% observed a single time. Sequences were obtained from PBMCs. These receptors were collected from a woman aged 18-55 years in good health.

The CDR3: CAISELTGTGYGYTF. CDR3 coding DNA: TGTGCCATTTCCGAGTTGACCGGGACAGGGTATGGCTACACCTTC. V and J are TRBV19 and TRBJ1-2, with 9 bases matching TRBD1. The V gene's germline CDR1 is LNHDA and CDR2 SQIVND (reference sequence). V was clipped by 10 bases and J by 5 bases; unmatched bases: 14. The CDR3 totals 15 residues.

The rearrangement uses TRBV11-3 and TRBJ2-1, with a possible D match to TRBD1 (6 bases). Germline V lookup: CDR1 SGHNT, CDR2 YENEEA. CDR3 length: 16 residues. Trimming removed 0 bases from V and 8 bases from J, with 17 bases in between. CDR3 residues: CASSLDTGSSPDEQFF. CDR3 DNA: TGTGCCAGCAGCTTAGATACAGGGTCTAGCCCCGATGAGCAGTTCTTC.

This clonotype was detected ten times or more. The chain carries TRBV12-3 or TRBV12-4 and TRBJ2-7; D perhaps matches TRBD1 (6 bases). The CDR3 contains 12 residues. Trimming removed 4 bases from V and 2 bases from J, with 6 bases in between. CDR3 coding DNA: TGTGCCAGCAGTTGGGACACCTACGAGCAGTACTTC. Residues: CASSWDTYEQYF.

The genes are TRBV20-1 and TRBJ1-2; D may be TRBD1 (5 bases). CDR3 length: 18 amino acids. Per the germline V gene, CDR1 is DFQATT and CDR2 is SNEGSKA (reference sequence). V lost 0 bases and J lost 4, with 24 bases in between. CDR3 loop: CSARDPQGSSADSYGYTF. CDR3 in DNA: TGCAGTGCTAGAGACCCCCAGGGTTCCTCCGCGGATTCCTATGGCTACACCTTC.